This T cell receptor beta chain was identified in a study of T cell responses to AZD1222 COVID-19 vaccine. General study findings and limits: Once two AZD1222 doses were given, Spike-specific TCR breadth and depth went up. Among AZD1222 vaccinees, only six or seven were seropositive at baseline.

Profiled with immunoSEQ multiplex PCR; TCRdb holds only in-frame clones, not every one. The repertoire consists of roughly 100,000 clones, with 70% to 90% occurring once and the leading ten covering roughly 2.5%. Of note for this clone: Its matching antigen is unknown.

Germline CDR1 and CDR2: MDHEN and SYDVKM. The ends were cut back, 5 bases at V and 8 bases at J, with 15 bases in the middle. The CDR3 is 13 amino acids. The genes are TRBV28 and TRBJ1-2, with D possibly matching TRBD1 (6 bases). Here the sequenced sample was peripheral blood, taken 28 days after the second AZD1222 dose. The TCR originated in an adult who received the AZD1222 COVID-19 vaccine. The CDR3 region is CASSPDREWGYTF. The DNA for the CDR3 is TGTGCCAGCAGTCCGGACAGAGAGTGGGGCTACACCTTC.